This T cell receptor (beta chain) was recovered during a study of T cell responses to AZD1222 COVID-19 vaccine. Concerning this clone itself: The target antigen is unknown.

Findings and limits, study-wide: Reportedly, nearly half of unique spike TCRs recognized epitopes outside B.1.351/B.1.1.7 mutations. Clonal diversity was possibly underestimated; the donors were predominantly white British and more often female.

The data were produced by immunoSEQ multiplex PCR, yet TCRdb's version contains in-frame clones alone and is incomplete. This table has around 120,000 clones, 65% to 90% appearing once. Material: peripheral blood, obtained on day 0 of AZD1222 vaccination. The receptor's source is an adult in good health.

In DNA form, the CDR3 reads TGTGCCAGCTCACCAGGGACTGCAGATACGCAGTATTTT. This translates into CASSPGTADTQYF. V usage is TRBV18 and J usage is TRBJ2-3, with D perhaps matching TRBD2 (6 bases). The ends were cut back, 2 bases at V and 4 bases at J, with 7 bases in the middle. CDR1 is KGHSH and CDR2 is LQKENI in the germline V gene. The CDR3 runs to 13 residues.